This entry lists 10 T cell receptor beta chains sequenced from one sample in a study of tumor-infiltrating lymphocytes in primary liver carcinoma. They got blood RNA out of unsorted whole blood and also pulled out germline DNA. From approximately 450 ng total RNA, TCR beta cDNA was generated with a primer in the constant region. Amplification in three nested multiplex PCR rounds with slightly modified ARM-PCR gave rise to TCR beta libraries. Primers for the first two PCR rounds were TRBV1-TRBV30 forward primers and a C-beta reverse primer (approximately 10 cycles per round). Using its own MiXCR run on the multiplex PCR reads, TCRdb lists one record per CDR3 protein. The profile covers around 210,000 distinct CDR3 sequences, with almost 65% appearing a single time and 6% to 8.5% taken by the ten largest. The specimen sequenced was peripheral blood. These receptor sequences come from a woman aged 55-70 years with primary liver carcinoma and hepatitis B virus infection.

As regards this clonotype: Given a much more abundant clone one base away, this may be a read error. The rearrangement links TRBV6-1 to TRBJ2-5; D not certain. CDR1 and CDR2 (germline): MNHNS, SASEGT. This CDR3 region has 12 residues. The CDR3 protein is CASSRELETLYF. The CDR3 DNA reads as TGTGCCAGCAGCCGAGAATTGGAGACCCTGTACTTC.

About this clonotype: An end of the junction differs from the germline gene, which may be a read error. The chain links TRBV28 to TRBJ1-5, with D possibly TRBD1 on 5 matching bases. CDR3 length equals 15 residues. CDR1 and CDR2 (germline): MDHEN, SYDVKM. The CDR3 bases are TGTGTCAGCACCAGAACCAAGGGGTTTAATCAGCCCCAGCATTTT. As protein: CVSTRTKGFNQPQHF.

Comments on this clonotype: A read error may produce the germline difference seen at one junction end. The J gene is TRBJ2-2, the V gene TRBV29-1; D is tentatively TRBD1 or TRBD2 (5 bases each). This CDR3 spans 15 amino acids. Per germline, CDR1 SQVTM and CDR2 ANQGSEA. For the CDR3, the DNA is TGCAGCGCTCTTACTAACGGGGCGAACACCAGGGAGCTGTTTTTT. It is translated as CSALTNGANTRELFF.

As regards this clonotype: Likely a read error: the CDR3 ends without its conserved phenylalanine or tryptophan. The chain links TRBV28 to TRBJ2-7; maybe TRBD2 (6 bases). V gave up 3 bases and J gave up 5 bases, with 14 bases separating them. The CDR3 has 14 amino acids. Germline CDR1 MDHEN, CDR2 SYDVKM. The CDR3 sequence is CASSLSGRVDEQYI. In DNA form, the CDR3 reads TGTGCCAGCAGTTTGTCCGGGAGAGTGGACGAGCAGTACATC.

For this clonotype: The junction departs from the called germline gene at one end, perhaps through a read error. This rearrangement joins TRBV13 to TRBJ2-6; tentatively, D is TRBD1 or TRBD2 (6 bases each). This CDR3 is built from 17 residues. Germline CDR1 and CDR2: PRHDT and FYEKMQ (reference sequence). CDR3 region: CPSSFGTRGREANVLTF. CDR3 nucleotides: TGTCCCAGCAGCTTTGGCACCCGGGGGCGAGAGGCCAACGTCCTGACTTTC.

This clonotype has a count of ten or more. This chain uses TRBV4-2 with TRBJ2-2; 9 bases map to TRBD2. Per the germline V gene, CDR1 is LGHNA and CDR2 is YNFKEQ. The V and J ends lost 4 bases and 3 bases, in that order; junction bases with no gene match: 3. This CDR3 comprises 15 residues. The CDR3 DNA is TGTGCCAGCAGCCCCATAGCGGGAGACACCGGGGAGCTGTTTTTT. Translating it yields CASSPIAGDTGELFF.

The chain employs TRBV28 and TRBJ2-1; 7 nucleotides line up with TRBD1. Germline CDR1 MDHEN, CDR2 SYDVKM. With 5 bases clipped from V and 4 bases from J, the junction kept 8 bases outside the gene matches. The CDR3 has 15 amino acids. The CDR3 reads CASSTPVTGYNEQFF. CDR3 bases: TGTGCCAGCAGTACCCCCGTGACAGGGTACAATGAGCAGTTCTTC. Looking up the rest from reference TRBV28 and TRBJ2-1 gives the full variable domain: DVKVTQSSRYLVKRTGEKVFLECVQDMDHENMFWYRQDPGLGLRLIYFSYDVKMKEKGDIPEGYSVSREKKERFSLILESASTNQTSMYLCASSTPVTGYNEQFFGPGTRLTVL.

As for this clonotype: This sequence may be a read error, since a much larger clone differs from it by one base. Because it lacks the conserved phenylalanine or tryptophan at the end, this CDR3 is likely a read error. The chain recombines TRBV12-5 with TRBJ2-7; 8 bases agree with TRBD1. This CDR3 has 13 residues. Germline V gene data show CDR1 as LGHNT and CDR2 as FRNRAP. Losses at the gene ends were 3 bases for V and 3 bases for J; bases not matched to a gene: 1. CDR3 sequence reads: CASGFDRGYEQYS. CDR3 DNA: TGTGCTAGTGGTTTTGACAGGGGCTACGAGCAGTACTCC.

This clonotype was seen only once. This may come from a read error, since a much larger clone is one base off. V is TRBV6-5 and J is TRBJ1-2, with TRBD1 matching 7 bases. From germline, CDR1 is MNHEY and CDR2 SVGAGI. Trimming at V came to 4 bases and at J to 2 bases, leaving 4 bases not matched to a gene. CDR3 length: 14 amino acids. The CDR3 DNA is TGTGCCAGCAGTTTCGGGGGACAGAACTATGGCTACACCTTC. This sequence encodes CASSFGGQNYGYTF.

As concerns this clonotype: At one end, the junction sequence differs from germline, possibly due to a read error. The rearrangement joins TRBV11-3 to TRBJ2-3; the match to TRBD1 covers 9 bases. Per the germline V gene, CDR1 is SGHNT and CDR2 is YENEEA. CDR3 size: 15 residues. CDR3 residues: CASIRTGQGTDMQYF. As DNA, the CDR3 is TGTGCCAGCATCAGAACGGGACAGGGCACAGATATGCAGTATTTT.